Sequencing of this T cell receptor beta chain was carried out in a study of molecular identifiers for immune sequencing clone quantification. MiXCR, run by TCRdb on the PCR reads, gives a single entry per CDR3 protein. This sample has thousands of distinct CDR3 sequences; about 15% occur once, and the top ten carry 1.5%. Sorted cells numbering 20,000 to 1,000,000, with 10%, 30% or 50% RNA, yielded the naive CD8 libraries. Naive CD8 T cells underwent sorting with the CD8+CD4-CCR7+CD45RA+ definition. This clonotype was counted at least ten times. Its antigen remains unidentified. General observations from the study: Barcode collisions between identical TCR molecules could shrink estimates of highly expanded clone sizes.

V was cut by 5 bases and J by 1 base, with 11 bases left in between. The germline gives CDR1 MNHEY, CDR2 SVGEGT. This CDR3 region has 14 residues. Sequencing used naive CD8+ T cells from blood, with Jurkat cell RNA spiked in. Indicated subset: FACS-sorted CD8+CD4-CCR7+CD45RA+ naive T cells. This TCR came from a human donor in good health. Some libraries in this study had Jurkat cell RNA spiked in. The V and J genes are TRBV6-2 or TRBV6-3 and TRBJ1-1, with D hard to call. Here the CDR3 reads CASSDWGANTEAFF. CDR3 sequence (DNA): TGTGCCAGCAGTGACTGGGGAGCGAACACTGAAGCTTTCTTT.